This T cell receptor beta chain was identified in a study of cytomegalovirus exposure and HLA in healthy donors. PCR primers comprised 60 Vbeta and 13 Jbeta primers. Clones were sequenced by immunoSEQ multiplex PCR, and TCRdb holds only the in-frame ones, with some missing. The sample records over 150,000 clones, around 80% being singletons. The V gene's germline CDR1 is SQVTM and CDR2 ANQGSEA. V shed 7 bases, J shed 2 bases, and the junction held 2 bases outside the gene matches. The CDR3 spans 12 residues. The material sequenced was PBMCs. The V call is TRBV29-1, the J call TRBJ1-2, with 9 bases lining up with TRBD1. This sequence originates from a woman aged 25 to 39 in good health and CMV-seropositive. CDR3 protein: CSGGTGNYGYTF. The CDR3 DNA is TGCAGCGGGGGGACAGGGAACTATGGCTACACCTTC.